This is a list of T cell receptor beta chains from one sample in a study of T cell repertoires in cytomegalovirus infection. TCRdb passed the reads through MiXCR, listing each CDR3 protein once. The table records 200,000 to 250,000 distinct CDR3 sequences, roughly 20% of them present only once. Sequences were obtained from CD8+ T cells from PBMCs. Receptors originate from a human donor in good health (CMV status not recorded). Some clones in this sample may be carry-over from other donors' samples. CDR3s include the opening cysteine and the closing phenylalanine or tryptophan. The D gene is left open where the match is weak. Clone sizes are given selectively: once, few, many, or a class where the clone is expanded.

v_call	d_call	j_call	clone_size	cdr3_nt	cdr3_aa
TRBV6-5	TRBD1	TRBJ2-6	few	TGTGCCAGCAGTACGGGACAGGGGTTTGGGGCCAACGTCCTGACTTTC	CASSTGQGFGANVLTF
TRBV7-9	.	TRBJ2-6	few	TGTGCCAGCTCGGTCGTCGAGGCCAACGTCCTGACTTTC	CASSVVEANVLTF
TRBV14	.	TRBJ1-2	few	TGTGCCAGCAGCCAAGGGGCAGGGCTGTACTATGGCTACACCTTC	CASSQGAGLYYGYTF
TRBV7-9	TRBD2	TRBJ2-5	many	TGTGCCAGCAGCTTAGTGGCTAGCGGGGAAGTACAAGAGACCCAGTACTTC	CASSLVASGEVQETQYF
TRBV11-2	.	TRBJ2-3	many	TGTGCCAGCAGCTCGTCAGGGGCAGATACGCAGTATTTT	CASSSSGADTQYF
TRBV6-5	TRBD1	TRBJ1-1	.	TGTGCCAGCAGTACGACAGGGAGCGAAGCTTTCTTT	CASSTTGSEAFF
TRBV27	TRBD1	TRBJ1-2	.	TGTGCCAGCAGTCCCTTTGCTATGGGACAGCCTTATGGCTACACCTTC	CASSPFAMGQPYGYTF
TRBV28	.	TRBJ1-5	few	TGTGCCAGCAGGTCCCCTTGGGGGCAGCCCCAGCATTTT	CASRSPWGQPQHF
TRBV2	.	TRBJ2-7	.	TGTGCCAGCAGTGAATTGAGCGACTCCTACGAGCAGTACTTC	CASSELSDSYEQYF
TRBV9	.	TRBJ1-2	few	TGTGCCACCCGGGAGAAGGGTGGCTACACCTTC	CATREKGGYTF
TRBV19	.	TRBJ1-5	.	TGTGCCAGTAAATTTATAGGTGATCAGCCCCAGCATTTT	CASKFIGDQPQHF